The present entry profiles one T cell receptor (beta chain) with its context. Its matching antigen is unknown. A much larger clone lies one base from this, so it may be a read error. This entry comes from a study of T cell repertoires in aging, cancer and after chemotherapy. Turning to the study itself: Six age groups, ranging from 30 or younger to 70 or older, included the donors. Whole-study results and caveats: These repertoire data do not allow conclusions about immunological memory after chemotherapy.

The CDR3 is 15 residues long. J lost 12 bases, V lost 3 bases, and 11 bases had no gene match. TRB rearrangements spanning V, D and J were amplified using mixed TRB-A/B primers. TCRdb used MiXCR to reprocess the multiplex PCR reads, holding one entry per CDR3 protein. Of around 2,200 distinct CDR3 sequences listed, around 28% are singletons. TCR beta rearrangements were amplified from peripheral blood genomic DNA. The TCR originated in a human donor with a solid tumor. Source material: blood. The V call is TRBV12-3 or TRBV12-4, the J call TRBJ1-5, with 10 bases matching TRBD1. CDR3 DNA sequence: TGTGCCAGCAGTTTCTCCGGGACAGGGGCTTGGCACCAGCATTTT. Translation: CASSFSGTGAWHQHF.